This T cell receptor (beta chain) came from a study of patients and donors after allogeneic stem cell transplantation. The CDR3 contains 13 residues. The germline CDR1 and CDR2 sequences are SGHVS and FQNEAQ. V was clipped by 5 bases and J by 12 bases, with 14 bases between them. In TCRdb, the RT-PCR reads were re-called with MiXCR into one record per CDR3 protein. There are around 150,000 distinct CDR3 sequences in the sample; 30% occur only once, and approximately 3.5% lies in the top ten. In its sample, this clonotype was seen a few times. This sequence originates from a human donor who was either an allogeneic HSCT recipient or a stem cell or donor lymphocyte infusion donor (not recorded which). It is not recorded whose cells these are; they may come from a transplant donor. The chain employs TRBV7-8 and TRBJ1-6; D is unclear. The material sequenced was blood, either unsorted or a sorted T cell fraction (not recorded which). The CDR3 region has the DNA TGTGCCAGCAGCCCCGAGCGGGGTGAACCCCTCCACTTT. Encoded protein: CASSPERGEPLHF.